These 20 T cell receptor beta chains were all obtained from the same sample, sequenced in a study of T cell repertoires in cytomegalovirus infection. These receptors have no known antigen. Each CDR3 protein gets one entry after TCRdb re-called the reads with MiXCR. The profile shows 700,000 to 850,000 distinct CDR3 sequences, about 33% of them singletons. The sample in question was cultured CD8+ T cells from PBMCs, obtained from culture after CMV antigen stimulation. The receptor source for this set is a human donor in good health (CMV status not recorded). Some clones in this sample may be carry-over from other donors' samples.

The rearrangement links TRBV3-1 to TRBJ2-2; perhaps TRBD2 as D (6 bases). This CDR3 is built from 17 residues. V was clipped by 3 bases and J by 4 bases, with 18 bases between them. Germline V CDR1 and CDR2: LGHDT, YNNKEL (reference sequence). The CDR3 is CASSHITLGGFTGELFF. In DNA form, the CDR3 reads TGTGCCAGCAGCCATATAACATTAGGAGGGTTCACCGGGGAGCTGTTTTTT. The full variable domain, rest sourced from reference TRBV3-1 and TRBJ2-2, is DTAVSQTPKYLVTQMGNDKSIKCEQNLGHDTMYWYKQDSKKFLKIMFSYNNKELIINETVPNRFSPKSPDKAHLNLHINSLELGDSAVYFCASSHITLGGFTGELFFGEGSRLTVL.

The rearrangement links TRBV10-3 to TRBJ1-5, with 7 bases matching TRBD1. Losses at the gene ends were 6 bases for V and 0 bases for J; bases not matched to a gene: 8. Germline-derived CDR1 and CDR2 are ENHRY and SYGVKD. The CDR3 is 16 amino acids. CDR3 protein: CAIRETGTYSNQPQHF. In DNA, the CDR3 is TGTGCCATCAGGGAGACAGGGACTTATAGCAATCAGCCCCAGCATTTT.

This clonotype was counted only a few times. The V gene is TRBV4-1, the J gene TRBJ1-1, with D possibly being TRBD1 (5 bases). The germline V and J ends were trimmed by 3 bases and 3 bases, with 17 bases remaining between them. The CDR3 is 16 residues long. Germline V gives CDR1 MGHRA, CDR2 YSYEKL. The CDR3 nucleotides read TGCGCCAGCAGCCACCCCGCGACAGAGAGATACACTGAAGCTTTCTTT. It is translated as CASSHPATERYTEAFF.

The V gene is TRBV6-4, the J gene TRBJ1-1; maybe TRBD1 (6 bases). The ends were cut back, 2 bases at V and 6 bases at J, with 19 bases in the middle. Germline V CDR1 and CDR2: MRHNA, SNTAGT. CDR3 length: 16 amino acids. The CDR3 DNA reads TGTGCCAGCAGTGACGATTTTGAGAGGGGGTCAGCTGAAGCTTTCTTT. Translated, it gives CASSDDFERGSAEAFF.

In this sample, this clonotype turned up many times. The chain carries TRBV2 and TRBJ1-2, with a possible D match to TRBD1 (6 bases). The germline V gene has CDR1 SNHLY and CDR2 FYNNEI. CDR3 size: 11 residues. The V end lost 6 bases, the J end lost 6 bases, and 8 bases lay between the germline ends. The chain's CDR3 is CASRNRDGYTF. The CDR3 region has the DNA TGTGCCAGCAGGAACAGGGATGGCTACACCTTC.

This chain joins TRBV10-3 and TRBJ2-1; possibly TRBD1 for D (5 bases). This CDR3 spans 16 amino acids. The germline V gene encodes CDR1 ENHRY and CDR2 SYGVKD. Trimming pared 8 bases from V and 0 bases from J, leaving 17 bases between. The CDR3 DNA reads as TGTGCCATCTCCCGGCCCATAGGGGCCTCCTACAATGAGCAGTTCTTC. Amino acids: CAISRPIGASYNEQFF.

This clonotype turned up a few times. Germline is not matched at one junction end, which may reflect a read error. The J gene is TRBJ2-3, the V gene TRBV7-6; no clear D gene. The CDR3 covers 15 residues. The V gene's germline CDR1 is SGHVS and CDR2 FNYEAQ. In DNA, the CDR3 is TGTGCCAGCAGCTTCTCCCGGTCCAGCACGGATACGCAGTATTTT. Residues: CASSFSRSSTDTQYF.

This chain links TRBV7-9 with TRBJ2-1; a possible D gene is TRBD2 (6 bases). V lost 5 bases, J lost 7 bases, and 27 bases lay in between. From germline, CDR1 is SEHNR and CDR2 FQNEAQ (reference sequence). The CDR3 is made up of 18 amino acids. CDR3 sequence (DNA): TGTGCCAGCAGCCGGAGGGGCCAAACCCCGGTAAAGGGGAATGAGCAGTTCTTC. Amino acid sequence: CASSRRGQTPVKGNEQFF.

Of note for this clonotype: A much larger clone differs by one base, so this may be a read error. The conserved phenylalanine or tryptophan normally closing the CDR3 is absent here, so this likely arose from a read error. V is TRBV7-2 and J is TRBJ1-1; D may be TRBD1 (5 bases). This CDR3 has 16 amino acids. V was shortened by 6 bases and J by 0 bases, with 17 bases between the two germline ends. Germline CDR1 is SGHTA and CDR2 is FQGNSA. In nucleotides, the CDR3 is TGTGCCAGCAGACCCCTTCAGGGAGGCATGAACACTGAAGCTTTCTCT. Its protein product is CASRPLQGGMNTEAFS.

The chain recombines TRBV2 with TRBJ1-1; D uncertain. The germline CDR1 and CDR2 sequences are SNHLY and FYNNEI. V lost 6 bases and J 3 bases, leaving 5 bases between the germline ends. The CDR3 has 11 residues. The chain's CDR3 is CASREDTEAFF. The CDR3 bases are TGTGCCAGCAGGGAGGACACTGAAGCTTTCTTT.

The rearrangement uses TRBV25-1 and TRBJ2-3; either TRBD1 or TRBD2 may fit D (5 bases each). V lost 3 bases to trimming and J lost 5 bases, with 12 bases between them. The length of the CDR3 is 14 residues. Looked up from germline, CDR1 is MGHDK and CDR2 is SYGVNS. The CDR3 coding sequence is TGTGCCAGCAGTGACGGTAGAGGGGAAGATACGCAGTATTTT. It is translated as CASSDGRGEDTQYF.

V usage is TRBV6-5 and J usage is TRBJ2-1; 9 bases fit TRBD1. CDR1 is MNHEY, CDR2 SVGAGI, per germline. The CDR3 spans 17 residues. Trimming cost V 0 bases and J 1 base; bases outside gene matches: 4. Here the CDR3 reads CASSYSSGTGSYNEQFF. DNA of the CDR3: TGTGCCAGCAGTTACTCGAGCGGGACAGGGTCCTACAATGAGCAGTTCTTC.

This clonotype was counted ten times or more. The chain uses TRBV7-2 and TRBJ1-1; TRBD1 is a possible D gene (5 bases). Germline values: CDR1 SGHTA, CDR2 FQGNSA. The CDR3 contains 18 residues. V lost 2 bases and J lost 1, with 20 bases in between. The CDR3 sequence: CASSLKSWTSDRNTEAFF. Here the CDR3 DNA reads TGTGCCAGCAGCTTAAAATCCTGGACCAGTGACAGGAACACTGAAGCTTTCTTT.

This clonotype was seen a few times. This chain connects TRBV29-1 to TRBJ2-1; 7 nucleotides line up with TRBD1. CDR1 is SQVTM and CDR2 is ANQGSEA in the germline V gene. This CDR3 is 13 amino acids long. V gave up 6 bases and J gave up 7 bases; unmatched junction bases: 9. The CDR3 sequence is CSVEGQNSNEQFF. Written as DNA, the CDR3 is TGCAGCGTCGAGGGACAGAATTCTAATGAGCAGTTCTTC.

The chain carries TRBV10-2 and TRBJ2-1, with TRBD2 identical over 12 bases. Germline V gene sequence: CDR1 WSHSY, CDR2 SAAADI. The CDR3 runs 17 residues. V shed 0 bases, J shed 2 bases, and the junction held 2 bases outside the gene matches. CDR3 residues: CASSESTSGGPYNEQFF. CDR3 bases: TGCGCCAGCAGTGAGTCGACTAGCGGGGGCCCCTACAATGAGCAGTTCTTC.

The chain couples TRBV7-4 to TRBJ2-2; the D is unclear. The germline gives CDR1 SGHVT, CDR2 SQSDAQ. V was cut by 6 bases and J by 11 bases, with 13 bases left in between. This CDR3 spans 12 amino acids. The CDR3 loop reads CASRIGRGELFF. The DNA for the CDR3 is TGTGCCAGCAGGATTGGACGCGGTGAGCTGTTTTTT.

The chain recombines TRBV9 with TRBJ1-1, with TRBD1 as a possible D gene (6 bases). This CDR3 spans 15 amino acids. From germline, CDR1 is SGDLS and CDR2 YYNGEE. The V gene lost 3 bases and the J gene lost 7 bases, with 19 bases spanning the gap. The CDR3 nucleotides read TGTGCCAGCAGCGGCCCCAGAGGGGGGAAAAGTGAAGCTTTCTTT. Translated, it gives CASSGPRGGKSEAFF. The full variable domain, in which reference TRBV9 and TRBJ1-1 provide the parts outside the CDR3, is DSGVTQTPKHLITATGQRVTLRCSPRSGDLSVYWYQQSLDQGLQFLIQYYNGEERAKGNILERFSAQQFPDLHSELNLSSLELGDSALYFCASSGPRGGKSEAFFGQGTRLTVV.

This rearrangement joins TRBV5-1 to TRBJ2-7; D is perhaps TRBD1 (5 bases). Germline assignment: CDR1 SGHRS and CDR2 YFSETQ. V lost 4 bases, J lost 3 bases, and 14 bases lay in between. There are 14 residues in the CDR3. CDR3 in amino acids: CASSPWTWGYEQYF. CDR3 nucleotide sequence: TGCGCCAGCAGCCCCTGGACATGGGGCTACGAGCAGTACTTC.

This clonotype was picked up a small number of times. The chain couples TRBV12-3 or TRBV12-4 to TRBJ1-2; D uncertain. Trimming took off 3 bases at V and 2 bases at J, with 16 bases between the two ends. This CDR3 comprises 16 residues. The CDR3 nucleotides read TGTGCCAGCAGTTTCCTATACAGTGGAGGGAACTATGGCTACACCTTC. Encoded protein: CASSFLYSGGNYGYTF.

The genes are TRBV12-3 or TRBV12-4 and TRBJ2-3, with D hard to call. Between the trimmed V and J ends, which lost 11 bases and 0 bases, there was a span of 12 bases. The CDR3 extends over 13 amino acids. The CDR3: CAGAVFSTDTQYF. CDR3 nucleotide sequence: TGTGCCGGTGCCGTTTTTAGCACAGATACGCAGTATTTT.